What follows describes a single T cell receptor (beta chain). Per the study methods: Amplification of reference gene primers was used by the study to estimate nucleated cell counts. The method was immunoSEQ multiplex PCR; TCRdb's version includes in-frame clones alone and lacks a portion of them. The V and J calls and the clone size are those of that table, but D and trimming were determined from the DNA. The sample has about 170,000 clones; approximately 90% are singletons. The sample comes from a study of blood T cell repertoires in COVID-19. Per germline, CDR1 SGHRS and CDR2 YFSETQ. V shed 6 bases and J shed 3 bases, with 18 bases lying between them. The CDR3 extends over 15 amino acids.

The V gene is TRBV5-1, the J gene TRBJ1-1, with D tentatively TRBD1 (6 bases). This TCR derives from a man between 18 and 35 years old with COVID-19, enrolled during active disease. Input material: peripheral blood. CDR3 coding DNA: TGCGCCAGCACCTTCGACAGGCAGTATTACACTGAAGCTTTCTTT. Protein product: CASTFDRQYYTEAFF.